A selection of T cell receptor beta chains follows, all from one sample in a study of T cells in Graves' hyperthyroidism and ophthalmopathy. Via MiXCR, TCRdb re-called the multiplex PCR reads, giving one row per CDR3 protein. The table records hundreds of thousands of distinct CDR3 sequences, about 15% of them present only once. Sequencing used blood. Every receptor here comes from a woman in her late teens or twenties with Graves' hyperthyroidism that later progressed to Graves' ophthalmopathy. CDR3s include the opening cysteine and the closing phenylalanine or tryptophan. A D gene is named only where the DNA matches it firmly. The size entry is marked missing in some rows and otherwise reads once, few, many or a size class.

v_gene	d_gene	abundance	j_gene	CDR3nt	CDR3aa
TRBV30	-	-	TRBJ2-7	TGTGCCTGGAGTGTACTTCCCGGTTACGAGCAGTACTTC	CAWSVLPGYEQYF
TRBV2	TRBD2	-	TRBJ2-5	TGTGCCAGCAGCGACCCGGGACTAGCGGGAGCCATAAACCAAGAGACCCAGTACTTC	CASSDPGLAGAINQETQYF
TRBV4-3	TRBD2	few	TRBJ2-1	TGCGCCAGCAGCCAAGATCGATCCTTAGGCGGCGGGAGGTCATACAATGAGCAGTTCTTC	CASSQDRSLGGGRSYNEQFF
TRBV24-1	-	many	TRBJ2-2	TGTGCCACCAGTGAAGTAGCCGGGGAGCTGTTTTTT	CATSEVAGELFF
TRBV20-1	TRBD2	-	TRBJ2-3	TGCAGTGCTCCTGTCGGGAGGACAGATACGCAGTATTTT	CSAPVGRTDTQYF
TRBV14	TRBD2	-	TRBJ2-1	TGTGCCAGCAGCCAAGATCTAGCTAGCGGGAGGGCCCAGGAGCAGTTCTTC	CASSQDLASGRAQEQFF
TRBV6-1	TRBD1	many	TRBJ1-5	TGTGCCACCCGGGGACAGGGGGATCAGCCCCAGCATTTT	CATRGQGDQPQHF
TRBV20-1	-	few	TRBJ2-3	TGCAGTGCAGGCAGCGGGTTATCAGATACGCAGTATTTT	CSAGSGLSDTQYF
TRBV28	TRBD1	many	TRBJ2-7	TGTGCCAGCAGTTCGGTGGACAGGGGACTCTCCTACGAGCAGTACTTC	CASSSVDRGLSYEQYF
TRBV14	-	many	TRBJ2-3	TGTGCCAGCAGCCAAGATGCGTGGACTAACTCAGATACGCAGTATTTT	CASSQDAWTNSDTQYF
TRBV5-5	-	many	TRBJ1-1	TGTGCCAGCAGCTTGGCGCATCTCACTGAAGCTTTCTTT	CASSLAHLTEAFF